This T cell receptor beta chain was profiled in a study of T cell changes during pregnancy in multiple sclerosis. Method: immunoSEQ multiplex PCR; TCRdb's copy keeps in-frame clones and lacks some. The sample contains 80,000 to 130,000 clones, 90% to 95% of which appear only once. The CDR3 has 15 amino acids. CDR1 LNHDA and CDR2 SQIVND come from the germline V gene (reference sequence). After removal of 7 bases from V and 1 base from J, the junction contained 4 bases not matched to a gene. V is TRBV19 and J is TRBJ2-2; 9 bases match TRBD1. The sequence was obtained from a female donor with multiple sclerosis, enrolled in a pregnancy study. The sequencing used peripheral blood, collected before pregnancy. CDR3 loop: CASTPDRGNTGELFF. CDR3 nucleotide sequence: TGTGCCAGTACCCCGGACAGGGGGAACACCGGGGAGCTGTTTTTT.